The TCR beta chain under discussion was sequenced for a study of T cell changes during pregnancy in multiple sclerosis. This clone has only a few counts. Only in-frame clones appear in the TCRdb table, and some are missing; sequencing was by immunoSEQ multiplex PCR. The profile shows roughly 88,000 clones, roughly 90% of them singletons. The germline V gene has CDR1 SEHNR and CDR2 FQNEAQ (reference sequence). Trimming stripped 4 bases from V and 3 bases from J, with 15 bases between. The CDR3 is 16 amino acids. The receptor was isolated from a female donor with multiple sclerosis, enrolled in a pregnancy study. The chain links TRBV7-9 to TRBJ2-2, with D possibly TRBD2 on 5 matching bases. This specimen was peripheral blood, taken in the first trimester of pregnancy. The CDR3: CASSSGSGFYTGELFF. CDR3 sequence (DNA): TGTGCCAGCAGCTCCGGATCGGGGTTTTACACCGGGGAGCTGTTTTTT.